The 18 T cell receptor beta chains below come from one sample, sequenced in a study of a mutant IDH1 vaccine in newly diagnosed glioma. Indicated time point: baseline, week 1 (first vaccination visit). Regarding treatment: pre-vaccination baseline after standard-of-care therapy. The method was immunoSEQ multiplex PCR; TCRdb's version includes in-frame clones alone and lacks a portion of them. This sample has tens of thousands of clones, with around 80% found just once. This sample comprised PBMCs, obtained from a glioma patient treated with radiotherapy, temozolomide or both. These receptors were collected from a man in his forties with glioma. Some clones in this sample may be carry-over from other donors' samples.

This chain joins TRBV19 and TRBJ1-5, with 9 bases that match TRBD1. Germline CDR1 reads LNHDA; CDR2 reads SQIVND (reference sequence). This CDR3 has 16 amino acids. Losses at the gene ends were 4 bases for V and 0 bases for J; bases not matched to a gene: 4. This CDR3 is CASSTRQGVSNQPQHF. CDR3 coding DNA: TGTGCCAGTAGTACAAGACAGGGGGTTAGCAATCAGCCCCAGCATTTT.

V is TRBV6-6 and J is TRBJ1-6; no clear D gene. Germline V gene sequence: CDR1 MNHNY, CDR2 SVGAGI (reference sequence). The V end lost 6 bases, the J end lost 8 bases, and 11 bases lay between the germline ends. There are 13 residues in the CDR3. CDR3 sequence: CASSRKVDSPLHF. The CDR3 DNA follows: TGTGCCAGCAGCAGGAAGGTGGATTCACCCCTCCACTTT.

The V call is TRBV5-1, the J call TRBJ1-2; D uncertain. Germline V gives CDR1 SGHRS, CDR2 YFSETQ. The V gene lost 2 bases and the J gene lost 8 bases, with 10 bases spanning the gap. This CDR3 has 12 amino acids. The CDR3 sequence is CASSFYGDGYTF. Written as DNA, the CDR3 is TGCGCCAGCAGCTTCTACGGCGACGGCTACACCTTC.

The CDR3 DNA follows: TGTGCCACAAGAGGGACTAGCGGGGTTTACGAGCAGTACTTC. It codes for CATRGTSGVYEQYF. The chain carries TRBV10-3 and TRBJ2-7; 13 bases align to TRBD2. The V gene end was trimmed by 10 bases and the J gene end by 4 bases; junction bases not matched to a gene: 7. Looked up from germline, CDR1 is ENHRY and CDR2 is SYGVKD. The CDR3 is made up of 14 amino acids.

V and J are TRBV6-6 and TRBJ1-2; D is unclear. Looked up from germline, CDR1 is MNHNY and CDR2 is SVGAGI (reference sequence). The CDR3 sequence is 14 residues long. V was cut by 4 bases and J by 3 bases, with 12 bases left in between. The CDR3 here is CASSSPVSDYGYTF. DNA of the CDR3: TGTGCCAGCAGTTCCCCGGTGAGCGACTATGGCTACACCTTC.

V and J are TRBV5-1 and TRBJ2-3; D remains ambiguous. V was pared by 0 bases and J by 6 bases, with 8 bases between. Germline CDR1 is SGHRS and CDR2 is YFSETQ. The length of the CDR3 is 13 residues. The CDR3 nucleotides read TGCGCCAGCAGCTTGGCCCGGCTGGATACGCAGTATTTT. Protein: CASSLARLDTQYF.

The rearrangement joins TRBV25-1 to TRBJ2-6, with D hard to call. CDR1 is MGHDK, CDR2 SYGVNS, per germline. This CDR3 has 15 residues. V was clipped by 4 bases and J by 0 bases, with 7 bases between them. For the CDR3, the DNA is TGTGCCAGCAGTGTAGACACCTCTGGGGCCAACGTCCTGACTTTC. Amino acid sequence: CASSVDTSGANVLTF. The entire variable domain, with the rest obtained from reference TRBV25-1 and TRBJ2-6, is as follows: EADIYQTPRYLVIGTGKKITLECSQTMGHDKMYWYQQDPGMELHLIHYSYGVNSTEKGDLSSESTVSRIRTEHFPLTLESARPSHTSQYLCASSVDTSGANVLTFGAGSRLTVL.

The chain recombines TRBV9 with TRBJ2-5, with unresolved D. There are 12 residues in the CDR3. With 2 bases removed from V and 5 bases from J, the gap between germline ends came to 7 bases. Germline CDR1 and CDR2: SGDLS and YYNGEE. The CDR3 protein is CASSVGMETQYF. Written as DNA, the CDR3 is TGTGCCAGCAGCGTGGGGATGGAGACCCAGTACTTC.

On this clone: Other DNA sequences in the sample encode the same CDR3. The rearrangement links TRBV2 to TRBJ1-1; D may be TRBD1 (5 bases). The germline gives CDR1 SNHLY, CDR2 FYNNEI. V dropped 3 bases and J dropped 3 bases, with 8 bases sitting between them. This CDR3 is 13 amino acids long. The CDR3 DNA reads TGTGCCAGCAGTGAGGGGGGACACACTGAAGCTTTCTTT. Translation gives CASSEGGHTEAFF. Supplemented by reference TRBV2 and TRBJ1-1, the full variable domain reads EPEVTQTPSHQVTQMGQEVILRCVPISNHLYFYWYRQILGQKVEFLVSFYNNEISEKSEIFDDQFSVERPDGSNFTLKIRSTKLEDSAMYFCASSEGGHTEAFFGQGTRLTVV.

The CDR3 coding sequence is TGCAGCGTTGTATCGGTCTCTAACTATGGCTACACCTTC. This sequence encodes CSVVSVSNYGYTF. The chain is built from TRBV29-1 and TRBJ1-2; D not resolved. V was trimmed by 4 bases and J by 0 bases, leaving 9 bases between them. The germline gives CDR1 SQVTM, CDR2 ANQGSEA. The CDR3 consists of 13 residues.

The chain recombines TRBV4-1 with TRBJ1-1, with D unresolved. The CDR3 length is 13 residues. The germline V gene has CDR1 MGHRA and CDR2 YSYEKL. V dropped 4 bases and J dropped 4 bases, with 10 bases sitting between them. CDR3 nucleotide sequence: TGCGCCAGCAGCCGCGAACGGGGCACTGAAGCTTTCTTT. Protein sequence: CASSRERGTEAFF.

The J gene is TRBJ1-1, the V gene TRBV7-9; weak D call: TRBD1 (5 bases). CDR1 and CDR2 (germline): SEHNR, FQNEAQ (reference sequence). V was shortened by 2 bases and J by 4 bases, with 11 bases between the two germline ends. The CDR3 totals 14 residues. The CDR3 region is CASSLQGWSTEAFF. The CDR3 bases are TGTGCCAGCAGCTTACAGGGCTGGAGCACTGAAGCTTTCTTT.

This rearrangement joins TRBV27 to TRBJ2-7; tentatively, D is TRBD1 or TRBD2 (7 bases each). The CDR3 has 17 amino acids. Trimming pared 3 bases from V and 0 bases from J, leaving 18 bases between. Germline V lookup: CDR1 MNHEY, CDR2 SMNVEV (reference sequence). CDR3 region: CASSFIGRGQLSYEQYF. For the CDR3, the DNA is TGTGCCAGCAGTTTTATTGGGAGGGGACAGCTCTCCTACGAGCAGTACTTC.

V usage is TRBV4-1 and J usage is TRBJ1-4; the D gene is possibly TRBD1 (6 bases). The CDR3 has 16 amino acids. Germline CDR1 is MGHRA and CDR2 is YSYEKL. Trimming left V 0 bases short and J 5 bases short, with 13 bases between. CDR3 sequence (DNA): TGCGCCAGCAGCCAAGAACCAGACAGGAACAATGAAAAACTGTTTTTT. Its translation is CASSQEPDRNNEKLFF.

The rearrangement joins TRBV6-5 to TRBJ2-7; D is undetermined. The CDR3 spans 11 residues. Germline CDR1 and CDR2: MNHEY and SVGAGI. The V end lost 5 bases, the J end lost 2 bases, and 4 bases lay between the germline ends. The DNA for the CDR3 is TGTGCCAGCAGTGGCCCCTACGAGCAGTACTTC. It encodes CASSGPYEQYF.

The table lists this clone with a few counts. The chain joins TRBV18 to TRBJ1-1; possible D gene TRBD1, 6 bases. Germline V CDR1 and CDR2: KGHSH, LQKENI. CDR3 length: 17 residues. Trimming shortened V by 2 bases and J by 0 bases, and 16 bases separated the two germline ends. CDR3 residues: CASSPWGGGSVNTEAFF. Written as DNA, the CDR3 is TGTGCCAGCTCACCATGGGGGGGCGGTTCGGTGAACACTGAAGCTTTCTTT.

In its sample, this clone was seen many times. V is TRBV27 and J is TRBJ1-5; perhaps TRBD1 as D (5 bases). The V gene's germline CDR1 is MNHEY and CDR2 SMNVEV (reference sequence). The CDR3 has 15 amino acids. V was clipped by 2 bases and J by 1 base, with 9 bases between them. The CDR3 DNA reads as TGTGCCAGCAGTTTAGGGGGGGGAAGCAATCAGCCCCAGCATTTT. It translates to CASSLGGGSNQPQHF.

This clone has only a few counts. V usage is TRBV5-1 and J usage is TRBJ2-7, with D uncertain. V dropped 1 base and J dropped 0 bases, with 11 bases sitting between them. CDR3 size: 15 residues. Germline V gives CDR1 SGHRS, CDR2 YFSETQ. The CDR3 spells CASSLSPPSSYEQYF. The CDR3 DNA is TGCGCCAGCAGCTTGTCGCCTCCGAGCTCCTACGAGCAGTACTTC.